These 28 T cell receptor beta chains originate from one sample sequenced in a study of PD-L1 blockade in urothelial cancer. The data were produced by immunoSEQ multiplex PCR, yet TCRdb's version contains in-frame clones alone and is incomplete. The sample consists of 58,000 or so clones, about 86% of them appearing once. The input for sequencing was PBMCs, taken around atezolizumab (anti-PD-L1) treatment. The source is a man aged 45-65 years with urothelial cancer.

The chain employs TRBV9 and TRBJ1-4; TRBD1 matches at 8 bases. V lost 0 bases and J lost 5; bases outside the gene matches: 3. The CDR3 loop spans 15 amino acids. Germline CDR1 SGDLS, CDR2 YYNGEE. CDR3 amino acids: CASSVDRDRNEKLFF. In DNA, the CDR3 is TGTGCCAGCAGCGTAGACAGGGACAGGAATGAAAAACTGTTTTTT.

V usage is TRBV19 and J usage is TRBJ1-5; unclear D gene. Trimming took off 7 bases at V and 2 bases at J, with 18 bases between the two ends. This CDR3 has 16 residues. CDR1 is LNHDA and CDR2 is SQIVND in the germline V gene (reference sequence). The CDR3 loop is CASTPLAKGRNQPQHF. The CDR3 DNA reads TGTGCCAGTACCCCTTTAGCGAAAGGGCGCAATCAGCCCCAGCATTTT.

The chain joins TRBV27 to TRBJ1-6; possible D gene TRBD1, 5 bases. The germline V gene has CDR1 MNHEY and CDR2 SMNVEV (reference sequence). V was trimmed by 6 bases and J by 8 bases, leaving 11 bases between them. This CDR3 region has 13 residues. The CDR3 loop reads CASRSQGYSPLHF. CDR3 nucleotide sequence: TGTGCCAGCAGAAGCCAGGGTTATTCACCCCTCCACTTT.

V usage is TRBV28 and J usage is TRBJ1-2, with no clear D. Germline lookup yields CDR1 MDHEN and CDR2 SYDVKM. V was cut by 2 bases and J by 4 bases, with 11 bases left in between. This CDR3 contains 14 residues. As DNA, the CDR3 is TGTGCCAGCAGTTTACCCGGCCAGGTCTATGGCTACACCTTC. This gives the protein CASSLPGQVYGYTF.

The chain recombines TRBV15 with TRBJ1-5, with a possible D match to TRBD1 (6 bases). This CDR3 comprises 19 residues. The germline V and J ends were trimmed by 2 bases and 2 bases, with 22 bases remaining between them. Germline CDR1 reads LNHNV; CDR2 reads YYDKDF (reference sequence). This CDR3 is CATSRSQIQGRFGNQPQHF. CDR3 in DNA: TGTGCCACCAGCAGATCTCAAATACAGGGAAGATTCGGCAATCAGCCCCAGCATTTT.

This rearrangement joins TRBV5-1 to TRBJ1-1, with unresolved D. Germline V CDR1 and CDR2: SGHRS, YFSETQ. The CDR3 sequence is 14 residues long. V lost 0 bases to trimming and J lost 2 bases, with 8 bases between them. CDR3 in amino acids: CASSLGGVNTEAFF. The CDR3 region has the DNA TGCGCCAGCAGCTTGGGTGGAGTCAACACTGAAGCTTTCTTT.

The chain carries TRBV2 and TRBJ2-2, with D possibly matching TRBD1 (6 bases). The CDR3 spans 16 residues. With 6 bases removed from V and 4 bases from J, the gap between germline ends came to 18 bases. CDR1 and CDR2 (germline): SNHLY, FYNNEI. The CDR3 DNA reads as TGTGCCAGCAGCCCCGGACAGTTTGGGGGCACCGGGGAGCTGTTTTTT. This translates into CASSPGQFGGTGELFF. The whole variable domain, filled in from reference TRBV2 and TRBJ2-2, reads EPEVTQTPSHQVTQMGQEVILRCVPISNHLYFYWYRQILGQKVEFLVSFYNNEISEKSEIFDDQFSVERPDGSNFTLKIRSTKLEDSAMYFCASSPGQFGGTGELFFGEGSRLTVL.

The chain joins TRBV7-9 to TRBJ2-5; 10 positions match TRBD2. CDR3 length equals 16 residues. V lost 1 base to trimming and J lost 5 bases; unmatched junction nucleotides: 7. The germline CDR1 and CDR2 sequences are SEHNR and FQNEAQ (reference sequence). The chain's CDR3 is CASSLDLAGVRETQYF. DNA for the CDR3: TGTGCCAGCAGCTTAGATCTAGCGGGAGTGCGGGAGACCCAGTACTTC.

The chain couples TRBV28 to TRBJ1-2; weak D call: TRBD1 (5 bases). This CDR3 contains 16 residues. V dropped 7 bases and J dropped 0 bases, with 18 bases sitting between them. CDR1 MDHEN and CDR2 SYDVKM come from the germline V gene. DNA of the CDR3: TGTGCCAGCAATATTTATGGGGGGGGTCCTAACTATGGCTACACCTTC. Amino acid sequence: CASNIYGGGPNYGYTF.

The V gene is TRBV27, the J gene TRBJ1-5; perhaps TRBD1 as D (5 bases). The ends were cut back, 3 bases at V and 1 base at J, with 10 bases in the middle. Germline-derived CDR1 and CDR2 are MNHEY and SMNVEV (reference sequence). The CDR3 spans 15 residues. The CDR3 region has the DNA TGTGCCAGCAGTTTTCTTCCAGGGAGCAATCAGCCCCAGCATTTT. This sequence encodes CASSFLPGSNQPQHF.

CDR3 amino acids: CASSLRGGRAIIDTQYF. CDR3 DNA: TGTGCCAGCAGCTTACGTGGCGGGAGGGCCATAATAGATACGCAGTATTTT. The chain carries TRBV7-2 and TRBJ2-3; 9 positions match TRBD2. J was trimmed by 5 bases and V by 2 bases; bases with no gene match: 11. This CDR3 has 17 residues. In germline, CDR1 is SGHTA, CDR2 FQGNSA. The full variable domain, with the rest looked up from reference TRBV7-2 and TRBJ2-3, is GAGVSQSPSNKVTEKGKDVELRCDPISGHTALYWYRQSLGQGLEFLIYFQGNSAPDKSGLPSDRFSAERTGGSVSTLTIQRTQQEDSAVYLCASSLRGGRAIIDTQYFGPGTRLTVL.

This chain links TRBV5-4 with TRBJ2-5, with a weak D call TRBD2 (6 bases). The CDR3 loop spans 15 amino acids. Per germline, CDR1 SGHNT and CDR2 YYREEE (reference sequence). Trimming removed 4 bases at V and 2 bases at J, with 15 bases between. The CDR3 region is CASSQVAVEQETQYF. The DNA for the CDR3 is TGTGCCAGCAGCCAAGTAGCGGTTGAACAAGAGACCCAGTACTTC. Full variable domain (rest looked up from reference TRBV5-4 and TRBJ2-5): ETGVTQSPTHLIKTRGQQVTLRCSSQSGHNTVSWYQQALGQGPQFIFQYYREEENGRGNFPPRFSGLQFPNYSSELNVNALELDDSALYLCASSQVAVEQETQYFGPGTRLLVL.

The table lists this clone with a count of one. The gene calls are TRBV6-6 and TRBJ2-7; 10 nucleotides match TRBD2. The germline V gene has CDR1 MNHNY and CDR2 SVGAGI (reference sequence). Trimming removed 7 bases from V and 4 bases from J; junction bases left unmatched: 7. This CDR3 contains 14 residues. The CDR3 region is CASTTAGGPYEQYF. DNA for the CDR3: TGTGCCAGCACCACAGCGGGAGGGCCATACGAGCAGTACTTC.

This chain joins TRBV11-2 and TRBJ2-3; maybe TRBD2 (5 bases). The germline V gene has CDR1 SGHAT and CDR2 FQNNGV. This CDR3 spans 16 amino acids. V lost 4 bases and J lost 2, with 16 bases in between. Here the CDR3 DNA reads TGTGCCAGCAGCTCCATAATGAGCGGATACACAGATACGCAGTATTTT. This gives the protein CASSSIMSGYTDTQYF.

This chain connects TRBV7-9 to TRBJ2-4; a possible D gene is TRBD1 (5 bases). CDR1 and CDR2 from the germline V gene are SEHNR and FQNEAQ (reference sequence). Trimming took off 4 bases at V and 8 bases at J, with 12 bases between the two ends. The CDR3 length is 13 residues. The CDR3 DNA reads as TGTGCCAGCAGCTATGCAGGGATGGACATTCAGTACTTC. Translation gives CASSYAGMDIQYF.

This clone has more than one count but fewer than ten. The chain joins TRBV28 to TRBJ2-1, with TRBD2 as a possible D gene (5 bases). The length of the CDR3 is 11 residues. V lost 7 bases and J lost 9, with 10 bases in between. CDR1 is MDHEN and CDR2 is SYDVKM in the germline V gene. CDR3 loop: CASTDGVEQFF. The CDR3, as DNA: TGTGCCAGCACAGACGGGGTTGAGCAGTTCTTC. Looking up the rest from reference TRBV28 and TRBJ2-1 gives the full variable domain: DVKVTQSSRYLVKRTGEKVFLECVQDMDHENMFWYRQDPGLGLRLIYFSYDVKMKEKGDIPEGYSVSREKKERFSLILESASTNQTSMYLCASTDGVEQFFGPGTRLTVL.

V usage is TRBV19 and J usage is TRBJ1-1; 7 nucleotides align to TRBD1. This CDR3 has 13 residues. Germline V gene lookup returns CDR1 LNHDA and CDR2 SQIVND (reference sequence). The ends lost 9 bases at V and 3 bases at J; junction bases unmatched: 7. CDR3 sequence: CASLGTAYTEAFF. The CDR3 region has the DNA TGTGCCAGCCTTGGGACAGCTTACACTGAAGCTTTCTTT.

The chain recombines TRBV6-1 with TRBJ2-5; 9 bases agree with TRBD2. The CDR3 spans 15 residues. J was trimmed by 6 bases and V by 1 base; bases with no gene match: 6. Germline V lookup: CDR1 MNHNS, CDR2 SASEGT. CDR3 amino acids: CASSEGGGRAQTQYF. Written as DNA, the CDR3 is TGTGCCAGCAGTGAAGGCGGCGGGAGGGCACAGACCCAGTACTTC.

The rearrangement links TRBV9 to TRBJ2-1, with 7 bases matching TRBD2. The trim removed 4 bases at V and 6 bases at J, leaving 22 bases unmatched. Germline V gene data show CDR1 as SGDLS and CDR2 as YYNGEE. There are 19 residues in the CDR3. The CDR3 DNA follows: TGTGCCAGCAGCCTGGCGGGGGTAGCGGAGAGGTGGGGACGCAATGAGCAGTTCTTC. Encoded protein: CASSLAGVAERWGRNEQFF. Complete variable domain (other parts from reference TRBV9 and TRBJ2-1): DSGVTQTPKHLITATGQRVTLRCSPRSGDLSVYWYQQSLDQGLQFLIQYYNGEERAKGNILERFSAQQFPDLHSELNLSSLELGDSALYFCASSLAGVAERWGRNEQFFGPGTRLTVL.

The gene calls are TRBV5-1 and TRBJ2-1; D is ambiguous. The CDR3 has 14 residues. The V end lost 0 bases, the J end lost 5 bases, and 9 bases lay between the germline ends. Per the germline V gene, CDR1 is SGHRS and CDR2 is YFSETQ. The CDR3 reads CASSLEPPNNEQFF. In DNA form, the CDR3 reads TGCGCCAGCAGCTTGGAGCCTCCTAACAATGAGCAGTTCTTC.

The CDR3 is CASSQRRGAGELFF. CDR3 DNA: TGTGCCAGCAGCCAGCGCCGGGGGGCCGGGGAGCTGTTTTTT. The chain is built from TRBV5-4 and TRBJ2-2, with 7 bases that match TRBD2. The J segment lost 6 bases and the V segment lost 4 bases, leaving 6 bases of the junction unmatched. The CDR3 contains 14 residues. CDR1 and CDR2 from the germline V gene are SGHNT and YYREEE (reference sequence). Full variable domain (outside the CDR3, taken from reference TRBV5-4 and TRBJ2-2): ETGVTQSPTHLIKTRGQQVTLRCSSQSGHNTVSWYQQALGQGPQFIFQYYREEENGRGNFPPRFSGLQFPNYSSELNVNALELDDSALYLCASSQRRGAGELFFGEGSRLTVL.

This chain links TRBV20-1 with TRBJ2-1, with D maybe TRBD2 (5 bases). In germline, CDR1 is DFQATT, CDR2 SNEGSKA (reference sequence). CDR3 length: 11 amino acids. V was shortened by 5 bases and J by 12 bases, with 14 bases between the two germline ends. The DNA of the CDR3 is TGCAGTGCTTTCATTGACTACAGGCAGTTCTTC. This sequence encodes CSAFIDYRQFF.

This chain connects TRBV6-6 to TRBJ2-1; D perhaps matches TRBD2 (6 bases). CDR3 size: 13 residues. Trimming shortened V by 6 bases and J by 7 bases, and 13 bases separated the two germline ends. Germline V gene data show CDR1 as MNHNY and CDR2 as SVGAGI (reference sequence). The chain's CDR3 is CASRPRLENEQFF. DNA of the CDR3: TGTGCCAGCAGACCGAGACTAGAAAATGAGCAGTTCTTC.

The chain couples TRBV7-8 to TRBJ2-7; 8 positions agree with TRBD1. V was pared by 5 bases and J by 1 base, with 7 bases of the junction left unmatched. Looked up from germline, CDR1 is SGHVS and CDR2 is FQNEAQ. CDR3 length equals 15 residues. The CDR3 reads CASSMTGQGSYEQYF. In DNA form, the CDR3 reads TGTGCCAGCAGCATGACAGGACAGGGATCCTACGAGCAGTACTTC.

The V and J genes are TRBV2 and TRBJ2-7; D possibly corresponds to TRBD2 (6 bases). The CDR3 runs to 17 residues. CDR1 and CDR2 from the germline V gene are SNHLY and FYNNEI. Trimming pared 6 bases from V and 2 bases from J, leaving 23 bases between. CDR3 coding DNA: TGTGCCAGCAGCCACAACACCCGCCCGACGGGAGCCTACGAGCAGTACTTC. Amino acids: CASSHNTRPTGAYEQYF.

V is TRBV7-9 and J is TRBJ2-4, with D possibly matching TRBD2 (6 bases). CDR3 length: 15 residues. From germline, CDR1 is SEHNR and CDR2 FQNEAQ (reference sequence). V was trimmed by 5 bases and J by 1 base, leaving 12 bases between them. The CDR3 loop reads CASSPDGGAKNIQYF. The CDR3 region has the DNA TGTGCCAGCAGCCCTGATGGGGGGGCCAAAAACATTCAGTACTTC.

The rearrangement uses TRBV5-1 and TRBJ1-2, with 7 bases matching TRBD1. Per germline, CDR1 SGHRS and CDR2 YFSETQ. The CDR3 is 15 residues long. With V trimmed by 0 bases and J by 8 bases, 10 bases remained unmatched. CDR3 loop: CASSLVGDRAGGYTF. The CDR3 DNA reads TGCGCCAGCAGCTTGGTAGGAGACAGGGCCGGGGGCTACACCTTC.

CDR3 coding DNA: TGTGCCAGCAGCTTAGATGGGAGGGCCTGGCAGCCCCAGCATTTT. It encodes CASSLDGRAWQPQHF. The rearrangement links TRBV7-2 to TRBJ1-5; no definite D call. CDR3 length equals 15 residues. V was pared by 1 base and J by 7 bases, with 14 bases between. Germline values: CDR1 SGHTA, CDR2 FQGNSA.